The present T cell receptor (beta chain) was sequenced within a study of shared clonotypes between healthy human individuals. Only CD45RO-negative cells positively selected for CCR7 counted as naive CD8 cells, so terminally differentiated effector memory CD45RA+ cells were excluded. The V end was cut by 8 bases, the J end by 3 bases, with 18 bases between. The CDR3 runs 15 residues. CDR1 SGHVS and CDR2 FNYEAQ come from the germline V gene. Clones were read by immunoSEQ multiplex PCR, and TCRdb kept only the in-frame ones, dropping some. The sample lists under 2,000,000 clones, roughly 94% occurring once.

V gene TRBV7-6 combines with J gene TRBJ2-3; weak D call: TRBD2 (6 bases). The source is a young man in good health. What was sequenced was naive CD8+ T cells sorted from blood. CDR3: CASRSRGGPTDTQYF. CDR3 coding DNA: TGTGCCAGCCGCTCACGCGGAGGGCCAACAGATACGCAGTATTTT.